This entry lists 20 T cell receptor beta chains sequenced from one sample in a study of CD8 T cells in ankylosing spondylitis. Findings of the study overall: Made up of under ten highly homologous variants, a TCR beta motif appeared characteristic of ankylosing spondylitis blood.

TCRdb re-analysed the 5' RACE reads in MiXCR, keeping a single row per CDR3 protein. The table includes fewer than 400,000 distinct CDR3 sequences, about a fifth detected once. These receptors are not linked to any known antigen. Sequenced sample: blood, either unsorted or a sorted T cell fraction (not recorded which). These receptors all stem from a male donor with ankylosing spondylitis.

The chain links TRBV21-1 to TRBJ2-3; the DNA was not used to check the table's D call, TRBD2. TRBV21-1 corresponds to a pseudogene. The CDR3 runs to 18 residues. The CDR3 here is CASSTFEAVAASTDTQYF. The CDR3 region has the DNA TGTGCCAGCAGCACTTTCGAGGCGGTAGCGGCTAGCACAGATACGCAGTATTTT.

The CDR3 DNA sequence: TGTGCCAGCAGCCAAGCGGGATCCCTCCGCTACGAGCAGTACTTC. Protein sequence: CASSQAGSLRYEQYF. The V call is TRBV16, the J call TRBJ2-7, with a possible D match to TRBD2 (6 bases). CDR1 is KGHSY, CDR2 FQNENV, per germline. The V and J ends lost 2 bases and 3 bases respectively, with 14 bases between them. This CDR3 contains 15 residues.

This sequence joins TRBV28 and TRBJ2-7; D may be TRBD2 (5 bases). V lost 5 bases and J 1 base, leaving 21 bases between the germline ends. The V gene's germline CDR1 is MDHEN and CDR2 SYDVKM. This CDR3 spans 17 amino acids. The CDR3 sequence: CASSDKGPMRTSYEQYF. CDR3 nucleotides: TGTGCCAGCAGTGACAAAGGCCCTATGAGGACTTCCTACGAGCAGTACTTC.

The J gene is TRBJ2-7, the V gene TRBV18; the D is unclear. Germline loops: CDR1 KGHSH, CDR2 LQKENI. V gave up 2 bases and J gave up 6 bases, with 5 bases separating them. The CDR3 totals 11 residues. CDR3: CASSPSGEQYF. CDR3 coding DNA: TGTGCCAGCTCACCATCTGGCGAGCAGTACTTC.

The chain has TRBV12-3 or TRBV12-4 and TRBJ1-1, with a weak D call TRBD1 (5 bases). Between the trimmed V and J ends, which lost 4 bases and 4 bases, there was a span of 13 bases. This CDR3 region has 14 residues. CDR3 DNA sequence: TGTGCCAGCAGTTCCGCGGGGGGTGGCACTGAAGCTTTCTTT. Amino acid sequence: CASSSAGGGTEAFF.

The chain has TRBV18 and TRBJ2-1; unclear D gene. The V gene lost 3 bases and the J gene lost 0 bases, with 9 bases spanning the gap. The CDR3 loop spans 15 amino acids. The germline V gene encodes CDR1 KGHSH and CDR2 LQKENI. As DNA, the CDR3 is TGTGCCAGCTCACCGAACACATCCTCCTACAATGAGCAGTTCTTC. Its translation: CASSPNTSSYNEQFF.

This sequence joins TRBV4-3 and TRBJ2-7; weak D call: TRBD2 (6 bases). Between the trimmed V and J ends, which lost 3 bases and 0 bases, there was a span of 9 bases. The CDR3 runs 14 residues. Germline V gives CDR1 LGHNA, CDR2 YSLEER. The CDR3 nucleotides read TGCGCCAGCAGCCAGCTAGCGAGCTCCTACGAGCAGTACTTC. Encoded protein: CASSQLASSYEQYF.

This clonotype came up a few times. The rearrangement joins TRBV11-3 to TRBJ2-1; the D gene is possibly TRBD2 (6 bases). Germline assignment: CDR1 SGHNT and CDR2 YENEEA. V was clipped by 5 bases and J by 4 bases, with 15 bases between them. The CDR3 has 15 amino acids. The CDR3 coding sequence is TGTGCCAGCAGCACCAGACTAGGCACGTACAATGAGCAGTTCTTC. This sequence encodes CASSTRLGTYNEQFF.

The rearrangement uses TRBV2 and TRBJ2-5, with 7 nucleotides matching TRBD1. V trimming: 5 bases; J trimming: 1 base; junction bases outside the gene matches: 4. From germline, CDR1 is SNHLY and CDR2 FYNNEI. The CDR3 has 14 amino acids. This chain's CDR3 is CASSQDRFQETQYF. For the CDR3, the DNA is TGTGCCAGCAGTCAGGACAGGTTCCAAGAGACCCAGTACTTC.

This clonotype was found a few times. The chain's CDR3 is CASSLSGTGGTEAFF. The CDR3 nucleotides are TGCGCCAGCAGCTTGTCTGGGACAGGGGGGACTGAAGCTTTCTTT. V and J are TRBV5-1 and TRBJ1-1, with 11 bases matching TRBD1. CDR1 SGHRS and CDR2 YFSETQ come from the germline V gene. V lost 1 base to trimming and J lost 5 bases; unmatched junction nucleotides: 4. The CDR3 is made up of 15 amino acids.

Comment on this clonotype: At one end, the junction sequence differs from germline, possibly due to a read error. V gene TRBV11-3 combines with J gene TRBJ2-7, with TRBD2 matching over 12 bases. CDR3 size: 14 residues. Germline loops: CDR1 SGHNT, CDR2 YENEEA. The CDR3 is CASSLGGTSGQHGF. The CDR3 DNA is TGTGCCAGCAGCTTAGGGGGGACTAGCGGGCAACACGGCTTC.

The chain links TRBV9 to TRBJ1-2; D unresolved. The V end lost 2 bases, the J end lost 0 bases, and 8 bases lay between the germline ends. Germline loops: CDR1 SGDLS, CDR2 YYNGEE. The CDR3 is 14 residues long. The CDR3 DNA reads as TGTGCCAGCAGCGTCAGTGGAGCTAACTATGGCTACACCTTC. Its translation: CASSVSGANYGYTF.

J is TRBJ2-1 and V is TRBV7-2, with unresolved D. The germline gives CDR1 SGHTA, CDR2 FQGNSA. This CDR3 spans 11 amino acids. V gave up 2 bases and J gave up 14 bases, with 10 bases separating them. DNA for the CDR3: TGTGCCAGCAGCTTAACCGCTACGGAGTTCTTC. Amino acid sequence: CASSLTATEFF.

The V and J genes are TRBV20-1 and TRBJ1-4; D not certain. V was clipped by 4 bases and J by 7 bases, with 13 bases between them. CDR1 DFQATT and CDR2 SNEGSKA come from the germline V gene (reference sequence). CDR3 size: 13 residues. The CDR3 nucleotides read TGCAGTGCTATGTCCCGCGATGTTGAAAAACTGTTTTTT. Translating it yields CSAMSRDVEKLFF.

In this sample, this clonotype turned up a few times. This chain uses TRBV5-1 with TRBJ2-1; maybe TRBD2 (6 bases). The CDR3 totals 18 residues. Germline CDR1 SGHRS, CDR2 YFSETQ. V gave up 2 bases and J gave up 4 bases, with 22 bases separating them. DNA for the CDR3: TGCGCCAGCAGCTTTAGTAGGGTAGCCCGGGAGCGATACAATGAGCAGTTCTTC. The encoded protein is CASSFSRVARERYNEQFF.

The CDR3: CASSFGTSGIAKNIQYF. In nucleotides, the CDR3 is TGTGCCAGCAGTTTTGGGACTAGCGGGATAGCCAAAAACATTCAGTACTTC. V gene TRBV12-3 or TRBV12-4 combines with J gene TRBJ2-4; 13 nucleotides match TRBD2. The CDR3 sequence is 17 residues long. After removal of 3 bases from V and 0 bases from J, the junction contained 2 bases not matched to a gene.

The V call is TRBV15, the J call TRBJ2-2, with D tentatively TRBD2 (5 bases). CDR1 and CDR2 (germline): LNHNV, YYDKDF (reference sequence). V gave up 0 bases and J gave up 5 bases, with 10 bases separating them. The CDR3 consists of 15 residues. The CDR3 DNA reads TGTGCCACCAGCAGAGATGGTCCGGGAACCGGGGAGCTGTTTTTT. Protein: CATSRDGPGTGELFF.

This clonotype has more than one count but fewer than ten. The CDR3 is CSAPWDRGRLGSETQYF. The DNA for the CDR3 is TGCAGTGCACCATGGGACAGGGGGCGGTTAGGGAGTGAGACCCAGTACTTC. The chain couples TRBV20-1 to TRBJ2-5, with 12 bases identical to TRBD1. Germline assignment: CDR1 DFQATT and CDR2 SNEGSKA (reference sequence). The CDR3 runs to 17 residues. V lost 6 bases to trimming and J lost 5 bases; unmatched junction nucleotides: 16.

This clonotype was recorded a few times. The gene calls are TRBV7-2 and TRBJ2-7, with D perhaps TRBD1 (5 bases). This CDR3 is built from 15 residues. The germline V gene encodes CDR1 SGHTA and CDR2 FQGNSA. The V end was cut by 5 bases, the J end by 1 base, with 15 bases between. The CDR3 sequence: CASSRLRQKSYEQYF. CDR3 sequence (DNA): TGTGCCAGCAGCCGCCTCCGACAGAAATCCTACGAGCAGTACTTC.

A few counts support this clonotype. The rearrangement links TRBV6-2 or TRBV6-3 to TRBJ1-2, with 7 bases matching TRBD1. The CDR3 is 14 amino acids. The germline gives CDR1 MNHEY, CDR2 SVGEGT. V shed 7 bases, J shed 7 bases, and the junction held 12 bases outside the gene matches. The DNA for the CDR3 is TGTGCCAGCACAACGGCGGCAGGGGGGTTTGGCTACACCTTC. Its translation is CASTTAAGGFGYTF.